One and the same sample provided the 25 T cell receptor beta chains below, sequenced in a study of T-cell reconstitution after alpha-beta-depleted transplantation in children. For TCRbeta, the library was prepared with unique molecular identifiers. TCRdb fed the PCR reads into MiXCR, producing one record per CDR3 protein. The sample carries 200,000 to 250,000 distinct CDR3 sequences, more than 10% recorded once. Source: PBMCs from the stem cell graft donor, taken from the stem cell graft. These receptors all come from a human donor who donated a stem cell graft to a child with acute lymphoblastic leukemia.

This clonotype was found many times. The genes are TRBV27 and TRBJ2-1; D possibly matches TRBD1 or TRBD2 (5 bases each). From germline, CDR1 is MNHEY and CDR2 SMNVEV (reference sequence). V was pared by 8 bases and J by 7 bases, with 18 bases between. The length of the CDR3 is 14 residues. CDR3 DNA: TGTGCCAGCTCTTTTGGGGGTCAATGGAATGAGCAGTTCTTC. Translated, it gives CASSFGGQWNEQFF.

With regard to this clonotype: Given a much more abundant clone one base away, this may be a read error. The chain uses TRBV9 and TRBJ2-2; 7 bases match TRBD2. Germline CDR1 is SGDLS and CDR2 is YYNGEE. This CDR3 is built from 16 residues. The CDR3 protein is CASIVDWRGLPGELFF. The CDR3 nucleotides are TGTGCCAGCATCGTAGATTGGCGGGGGTTACCCGGGGAGCTGTTTTTT.

This clonotype was recorded many times. The V gene is TRBV12-3 or TRBV12-4, the J gene TRBJ1-1; D remains ambiguous. The CDR3 runs to 12 residues. Between the trimmed V and J ends, which lost 2 bases and 8 bases, there was a span of 9 bases. This chain's CDR3 is CASSLRSMEAFF. CDR3 DNA sequence: TGTGCCAGCAGTTTAAGGTCGATGGAAGCTTTCTTT.

This clonotype was counted many times. This chain joins TRBV29-1 and TRBJ1-1; weak D call: TRBD1 (6 bases). From germline, CDR1 is SQVTM and CDR2 ANQGSEA. This CDR3 comprises 13 residues. Deletions cut 4 bases from V and 0 bases from J, with 9 bases between. Here the CDR3 reads CSVVDRLNTEAFF. CDR3 nucleotides: TGCAGCGTTGTCGACAGGTTGAACACTGAAGCTTTCTTT.

In this sample, this clonotype turned up many times. This chain links TRBV6-1 with TRBJ2-4, with D possibly being TRBD1 (5 bases). The CDR3 sequence is 15 residues long. The germline V gene encodes CDR1 MNHNS and CDR2 SASEGT. The germline V and J ends were trimmed by 8 bases and 0 bases, with 14 bases remaining between them. The CDR3 sequence: CASGRDSQAKNIQYF. In DNA, the CDR3 is TGTGCCAGCGGTCGTGACAGTCAAGCCAAAAACATTCAGTACTTC.

On this clonotype: One base away lies a much larger clone, so this may be a sequencing read error. The V call is TRBV7-2, the J call TRBJ2-7; TRBD1 might be the D (5 bases). The CDR3 has 12 amino acids. V was trimmed by 5 bases and J by 6 bases, leaving 11 bases between them. Germline CDR1 is SGHTA and CDR2 is FQGNSA. CDR3 residues: CASSLPGAEQYF. In DNA form, the CDR3 reads TGTGCCAGCAGCCTCCCTGGGGCCGAGCAGTACTTC. Full variable domain (outside the CDR3, taken from reference TRBV7-2 and TRBJ2-7): GAGVSQSPSNKVTEKGKDVELRCDPISGHTALYWYRQSLGQGLEFLIYFQGNSAPDKSGLPSDRFSAERTGGSVSTLTIQRTQQEDSAVYLCASSLPGAEQYFGPGTRLTVT.

Details on this clonotype: This sequence may be a read error, since a much larger clone differs from it by one base. The rearrangement uses TRBV6-2 or TRBV6-3 and TRBJ2-2; perhaps TRBD2 as D (5 bases). Deletions cut 4 bases from V and 3 bases from J, with 21 bases between. The CDR3 consists of 18 residues. Germline CDR1 and CDR2: MNHEY and SVGEGT. In nucleotides, the CDR3 is TGTGCCAGCAGTTCCTTGGACTCGCTCTTAAGGGACACCGGGGAGCTGTTTTTT. It yields the protein CASSSLDSLLRDTGELFF.

In its sample, this clonotype was seen many times. The genes are TRBV3-1 and TRBJ1-5; TRBD1 aligns across 10 bases. This CDR3 region has 17 residues. Germline V CDR1 and CDR2: LGHDT, YNNKEL (reference sequence). V was clipped by 6 bases and J by 2 bases; unmatched bases: 10. The CDR3 DNA is TGTGCCAGCAGTCTAAGAGGGACAGGGGCGGGCAATCAGCCCCAGCATTTT. Protein: CASSLRGTGAGNQPQHF. Full variable domain (outside the CDR3, taken from reference TRBV3-1 and TRBJ1-5): DTAVSQTPKYLVTQMGNDKSIKCEQNLGHDTMYWYKQDSKKFLKIMFSYNNKELIINETVPNRFSPKSPDKAHLNLHINSLELGDSAVYFCASSLRGTGAGNQPQHFGDGTRLSIL.

This clonotype was found many times. The chain combines TRBV7-8 with TRBJ1-1; the D gene is possibly TRBD1 (5 bases). V dropped 3 bases and J dropped 7 bases, with 12 bases sitting between them. The CDR3 runs 13 residues. Germline CDR1 reads SGHVS; CDR2 reads FQNEAQ. The CDR3 here is CASSFVGTDEAFF. The CDR3 nucleotides are TGTGCCAGCAGCTTCGTAGGGACTGATGAAGCTTTCTTT.

This clonotype was seen repeatedly, ten times or more. The chain couples TRBV24-1 to TRBJ2-5, with 7 bases fitting TRBD1. The CDR3 sequence is 15 residues long. Germline trimming cut 3 bases from V and 1 base from J; bases unmatched to any gene: 4. Germline CDR1 reads KGHDR; CDR2 reads SFDVKD. The CDR3, as DNA: TGTGCCACCAGTGATCCGACAGGGTCCCAAGAGACCCAGTACTTC. Translated, it gives CATSDPTGSQETQYF.

This clonotype was picked up many times. This sequence joins TRBV9 and TRBJ2-1; the match to TRBD1 covers 10 bases. This CDR3 has 14 residues. The V gene end was trimmed by 4 bases and the J gene end by 4 bases; junction bases not matched to a gene: 2. Per the germline V gene, CDR1 is SGDLS and CDR2 is YYNGEE. CDR3 sequence: CASSRDRGYNEQFF. The CDR3, as DNA: TGTGCCAGCAGCCGGGACAGGGGATACAATGAGCAGTTCTTC.

This clonotype came up once. A much bigger clone sits one base away, suggesting this may be a read error. The chain links TRBV5-1 to TRBJ2-6; D gene uncertain. The CDR3 loop spans 16 amino acids. Germline V gene sequence: CDR1 SGHRS, CDR2 YFSETQ. Trimming pared 3 bases from V and 12 bases from J, leaving 22 bases between. The CDR3 sequence: CASSSEEEHTRIVLTF. The CDR3 DNA reads TGCGCCAGCAGCTCGGAAGAGGAACACACGAGGATCGTCCTGACTTTC.

This clonotype has at least ten counts. V gene TRBV20-1 combines with J gene TRBJ2-4, with D possibly called TRBD1 or TRBD2 (5 bases each). Germline V CDR1 and CDR2: DFQATT, SNEGSKA (reference sequence). The ends were cut back, 3 bases at V and 2 bases at J, with 14 bases in the middle. The CDR3 sequence is 15 residues long. This chain's CDR3 is CSASIGAGSKNIQYF. CDR3 nucleotides: TGCAGTGCTAGTATCGGGGCCGGGTCCAAAAACATTCAGTACTTC.

Details on this clonotype: A much bigger clone sits one base away, suggesting this may be a read error. The V gene is TRBV12-3 or TRBV12-4, the J gene TRBJ2-5, with D perhaps matching TRBD1 (5 bases). The CDR3 covers 13 residues. V was shortened by 5 bases and J by 2 bases, with 9 bases between the two germline ends. CDR3: CASSHDSQETQYF. DNA for the CDR3: TGTGCCAGCAGTCATGACAGTCAAGAGACCCAGTACTTC.

Many counts were recorded for this clonotype. The chain uses TRBV9 and TRBJ2-3; 8 bases agree with TRBD2. CDR3 length equals 15 residues. Germline V gene lookup returns CDR1 SGDLS and CDR2 YYNGEE. Germline trimming cut 4 bases from V and 6 bases from J; bases unmatched to any gene: 10. CDR3 sequence (DNA): TGTGCCAGCAGCCCGAAAGCGGGAGAGTCGGATACGCAGTATTTT. The encoded protein is CASSPKAGESDTQYF.

This clonotype was counted at least ten times. J is TRBJ1-1 and V is TRBV18; D ambiguous. V gave up 5 bases and J gave up 0 bases, with 16 bases separating them. Germline V CDR1 and CDR2: KGHSH, LQKENI. The CDR3 spans 16 residues. CDR3: CASSLVLGPMNTEAFF. The CDR3 DNA sequence: TGTGCCAGCTCATTAGTTCTTGGACCGATGAACACTGAAGCTTTCTTT.

Ten or more counts support this clonotype. The V gene is TRBV20-1, the J gene TRBJ2-4; D possibly matches TRBD1 or TRBD2 (5 bases each). Germline values: CDR1 DFQATT, CDR2 SNEGSKA (reference sequence). The CDR3 length is 14 residues. Trimming took 3 bases from V and 4 from J, leaving 13 bases between them. This chain's CDR3 is CSARGTDGKNIQYF. CDR3 sequence (DNA): TGCAGTGCTAGGGGGACCGACGGGAAAAACATTCAGTACTTC.

This clonotype has more than one count but fewer than ten. This chain connects TRBV28 to TRBJ2-7, with a tentative D call TRBD1 (6 bases). This CDR3 spans 14 amino acids. Germline V gives CDR1 MDHEN, CDR2 SYDVKM. Deletions cut 5 bases from V and 7 bases from J, with 18 bases between. The CDR3 nucleotides read TGTGCCAGCAGTCATCAGTTGGGGGCAGGGGAGCAGTACTTC. Residues: CASSHQLGAGEQYF.

This clonotype was counted at least ten times. The chain combines TRBV7-2 with TRBJ1-1; the D gene is possibly TRBD1 (6 bases). CDR1 is SGHTA, CDR2 FQGNSA, per germline. V lost 3 bases and J lost 1, with 15 bases in between. This CDR3 contains 16 residues. CDR3 amino acids: CASSFQDRAKNTEAFF. CDR3 bases: TGTGCCAGCAGCTTCCAGGACAGAGCGAAGAACACTGAAGCTTTCTTT.

This clonotype was detected only once. The chain carries TRBV6-2 or TRBV6-3 and TRBJ1-5; no clear D. From germline, CDR1 is MNHEY and CDR2 SVGEGT. The CDR3 sequence is 14 residues long. Deletions cut 2 bases from V and 6 bases from J, with 11 bases between. The CDR3 region has the DNA TGTGCCAGCAGTTACGTGATGGGATCTCAGCCCCAGCATTTT. This codes for CASSYVMGSQPQHF.

This clonotype was observed at least ten times. The CDR3 DNA reads TGTGCCAGCAGTCGTACTAGCGGGTCCTCTAGGGAGACCCAGTACTTC. This sequence encodes CASSRTSGSSRETQYF. J is TRBJ2-5 and V is TRBV28; 9 nucleotides agree with TRBD2. The CDR3 is 16 amino acids. CDR1 is MDHEN, CDR2 SYDVKM, per germline. V lost 5 bases to trimming and J lost 5 bases; unmatched junction nucleotides: 12.

This clonotype occurred once. This chain links TRBV15 with TRBJ2-7; the match to TRBD1 covers 9 bases. Germline CDR1 and CDR2: LNHNV and YYDKDF (reference sequence). V lost 4 bases to trimming and J lost 6 bases; unmatched junction nucleotides: 7. The CDR3 is 14 residues long. The CDR3 sequence is CATSTRTGVSEQYF. For the CDR3, the DNA is TGTGCCACCAGCACCCGGACAGGGGTTAGCGAGCAGTACTTC.

This clonotype was counted ten times or more. The chain joins TRBV12-3 or TRBV12-4 to TRBJ1-2; tentatively, D is TRBD1 (6 bases). The CDR3 runs to 12 residues. V was cut by 5 bases and J by 7 bases, with 11 bases left in between. The CDR3 bases are TGTGCCAGCAGTCAACAGGGTTCTGGCTACACCTTC. This codes for CASSQQGSGYTF.

There are many counts of this clonotype. The chain links TRBV5-1 to TRBJ2-2; D is undetermined. This CDR3 spans 15 amino acids. Germline V gene sequence: CDR1 SGHRS, CDR2 YFSETQ. Trimming cost V 5 bases and J 5 bases, with 16 bases left between them. Written as DNA, the CDR3 is TGCGCCAGCAGAGAAGCGTTATTGGGGACCGGGGAGCTGTTTTTT. Amino acid sequence: CASREALLGTGELFF.

This clonotype has a count of ten or more. The chain couples TRBV7-9 to TRBJ2-5, with TRBD2 matching over 9 bases. This CDR3 is built from 16 residues. The germline V gene encodes CDR1 SEHNR and CDR2 FQNEAQ (reference sequence). The ends lost 3 bases at V and 4 bases at J; junction bases unmatched: 9. CDR3 sequence (DNA): TGTGCCAGCAGCTTTAATAGCGGGAGAGGGAGAGAGACCCAGTACTTC. Its protein product is CASSFNSGRGRETQYF. The full variable domain, its missing parts supplied by reference TRBV7-9 and TRBJ2-5, is DTGVSQNPRHKITKRGQNVTFRCDPISEHNRLYWYRQTLGQGPEFLTYFQNEAQLEKSRLLSDRFSAERPKGSFSTLEIQRTEQGDSAMYLCASSFNSGRGRETQYFGPGTRLLVL.